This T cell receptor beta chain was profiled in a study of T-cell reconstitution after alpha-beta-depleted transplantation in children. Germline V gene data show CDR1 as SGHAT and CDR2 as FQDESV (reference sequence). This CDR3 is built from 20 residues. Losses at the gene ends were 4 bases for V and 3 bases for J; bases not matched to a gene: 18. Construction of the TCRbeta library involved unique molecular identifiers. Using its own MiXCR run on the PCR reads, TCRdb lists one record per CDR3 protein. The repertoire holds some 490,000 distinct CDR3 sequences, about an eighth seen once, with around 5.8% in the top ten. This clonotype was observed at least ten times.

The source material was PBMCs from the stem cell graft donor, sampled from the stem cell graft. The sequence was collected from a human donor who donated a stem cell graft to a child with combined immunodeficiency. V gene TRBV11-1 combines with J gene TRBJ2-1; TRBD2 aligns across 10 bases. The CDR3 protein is CASSSPVESSGSPYYNEQFF. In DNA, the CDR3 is TGTGCCAGCAGCTCGCCGGTAGAATCTAGCGGGAGTCCCTACTACAATGAGCAGTTCTTC.